This T cell receptor beta chain stems from a study of shared T cell receptors in the human thymus. Some clones are missing from TCRdb's copy, which holds only in-frame ones; the method was immunoSEQ multiplex PCR. The sample lists 500,000 to 850,000 clones, about 89% occurring once. In germline, CDR1 is SGHRS, CDR2 YFSETQ. The CDR3 has 16 amino acids. Trimming shortened V by 4 bases and J by 6 bases, and 17 bases separated the two germline ends. The data were also submitted as part of a second study, on human thymus T cells. That source adds: During corrective heart surgery, resections were taken, and the thymus tissue came from them.

This sequence joins TRBV5-1 and TRBJ1-6; a possible D gene is TRBD1 (5 bases). Sequencing was carried out using thymocytes. The source of this sequence is a boy less than two years old with a congenital heart defect. This chain's CDR3 is CASSPEGREGNSPLHF. Written as DNA, the CDR3 is TGCGCCAGCAGCCCCGAGGGCAGGGAGGGTAATTCACCCCTCCACTTT.